This T cell receptor (beta chain) was obtained from a study of blood T cell repertoires in COVID-19. Looking at the study overall: COVID-19 samples, acute and convalescent, were from the United States, Italy and Spain.

Repertoires were generated with immunoSEQ multiplex PCR, while TCRdb's copy carries only in-frame clones and drops some. The data show tens of thousands of clones, around nine tenths seen once. CDR1 is SNHLY and CDR2 is FYNNEI in the germline V gene. The CDR3 covers 15 residues. The ends lost 5 bases at V and 4 bases at J; junction bases unmatched: 8. This chain joins TRBV2 and TRBJ1-2; 9 bases are shared with TRBD1. The specimen sequenced was peripheral blood. The TCR originated in a man in his 70s with active or convalescent COVID-19. CDR3 sequence (DNA): TGTGCCAGCAGTCCTACAGGGGGCTGGGGCTATGGCTACACCTTC. It specifies CASSPTGGWGYGYTF.